This T cell receptor (beta chain) appears in the sequencing data of a study of T-cell memory formation after mild COVID-19. Whole-study context: TCR clusters were largely donor specific. Study observations and caveats: Researchers report contracting CD4+ clones mostly in CM and EM, with CD8+ clones in EMRA. While clones contracting from day 15 to 85 were balanced between CD4 and CD8, later expanders leaned CD4+.

TCRdb processed the 5' RACE reads anew with MiXCR; each CDR3 protein has one entry. Of about 600,000 distinct CDR3 sequences in the sample, 20% to 25% are singletons; the top ten hold around 8.4%. This clonotype was seen more than once but under ten times. What it recognizes is unknown. What was sequenced was PBMCs or a T cell subset sorted from them (not recorded which). The sequence was collected from an adult woman who had mild COVID-19 (a few samples of this study predate the infection). Cell type and time point are not known.

CDR3 amino acids: CASSWTDSSQYF. The DNA for the CDR3 is TGTGCCAGCAGTTGGACTGATTCGTCCCAGTACTTC. This chain links TRBV12-3 or TRBV12-4 with TRBJ2-5, with D possibly matching TRBD2 (5 bases). The CDR3 loop spans 12 amino acids. V dropped 4 bases and J dropped 9 bases, with 12 bases sitting between them.